The 27 T cell receptor beta chains in this list originate from one sample, sequenced in a study of cytomegalovirus exposure and HLA in healthy donors. Primers for the PCR totalled 60 Vbeta and 13 Jbeta. The assay was immunoSEQ multiplex PCR, and TCRdb's table has in-frame clones only and misses some. This sample's table reports 100,000 to 150,000 clones. Sequenced: PBMCs. The receptors stem from a middle-aged woman in good health and CMV-seronegative.

The chain links TRBV11-2 to TRBJ1-2; 11 bases align to TRBD1. From germline, CDR1 is SGHAT and CDR2 FQNNGV. V gave up 5 bases and J gave up 3 bases; unmatched junction bases: 8. The CDR3 is 16 residues long. CDR3: CASSPTWDRGDYGYTF. DNA of the CDR3: TGTGCCAGCAGCCCGACCTGGGACAGGGGGGACTATGGCTACACCTTC.

The chain employs TRBV5-5 and TRBJ1-5; D unclear. The V end lost 0 bases, the J end lost 9 bases, and 16 bases lay between the germline ends. There are 15 residues in the CDR3. Germline-derived CDR1 and CDR2 are SGHKS and YYEKEE (reference sequence). CDR3 sequence (DNA): TGTGCCAGCAGCTTGGCCGCAGGCACAAGTCCGCCCCAGCATTTT. Amino acids: CASSLAAGTSPPQHF.

This chain uses TRBV7-3 with TRBJ2-2; tentative D call: TRBD1 (6 bases). The germline V and J ends were trimmed by 4 bases and 2 bases, with 20 bases remaining between them. Looked up from germline, CDR1 is SGHTA and CDR2 is FQGTGA. This CDR3 comprises 18 residues. The CDR3 region has the DNA TGTGCCAGCAGCTCCAAACCTCCGGGACACGTAAACACCGGGGAGCTGTTTTTT. Residues: CASSSKPPGHVNTGELFF.

The V call is TRBV7-8, the J call TRBJ2-3, with 7 bases matching TRBD1. V trimming: 1 base; J trimming: 3 bases; junction bases outside the gene matches: 4. Germline V CDR1 and CDR2: SGHVS, FQNEAQ. The length of the CDR3 is 15 residues. The CDR3, as DNA: TGTGCCAGCAGCTTAGGAGGGGGCATAACAGATACGCAGTATTTT. Protein sequence: CASSLGGGITDTQYF.

This chain links TRBV9 with TRBJ2-3, with 9 bases aligning to TRBD2. The CDR3 contains 15 residues. Germline-derived CDR1 and CDR2 are SGDLS and YYNGEE. Trimming took 2 bases from V and 3 from J; bases not matched to a gene: 4. The CDR3 sequence is CASSVAGGVTDTQYF. The CDR3 DNA reads TGTGCCAGCAGCGTCGCGGGGGGGGTAACAGATACGCAGTATTTT. Combining the CDR3 with reference TRBV9 and TRBJ2-3 gives the whole variable domain DSGVTQTPKHLITATGQRVTLRCSPRSGDLSVYWYQQSLDQGLQFLIQYYNGEERAKGNILERFSAQQFPDLHSELNLSSLELGDSALYFCASSVAGGVTDTQYFGPGTRLTVL.

The V call is TRBV4-3, the J call TRBJ1-1, with 9 bases identical to TRBD1. The V segment lost 4 bases and the J segment 5 bases; nucleotides outside the gene matches: 8. Germline V gene lookup returns CDR1 LGHNA and CDR2 YSLEER. The CDR3 totals 15 residues. The CDR3 loop reads CASSPRTGARTEAFF. CDR3 DNA: TGCGCCAGCAGCCCCCGGACAGGGGCGAGGACTGAAGCTTTCTTT.

This chain connects TRBV5-1 to TRBJ1-6; D is possibly TRBD1 (6 bases). This CDR3 has 17 residues. V was trimmed by 1 base and J by 2 bases, leaving 13 bases between them. Germline CDR1 reads SGHRS; CDR2 reads YFSETQ. CDR3 nucleotide sequence: TGCGCCAGCAGCTTGCAGGGGATAACGACCTATAATTCACCCCTCCACTTT. Its translation is CASSLQGITTYNSPLHF.

This chain connects TRBV9 to TRBJ2-4, with 8 bases lining up with TRBD2. J gave up 4 bases and V 0 bases, and 6 bases lay outside the gene matches. The V gene's germline CDR1 is SGDLS and CDR2 YYNGEE. This CDR3 comprises 16 residues. The CDR3 protein is CASSVDPRGGKNIQYF. As DNA, the CDR3 is TGTGCCAGCAGCGTAGATCCTCGGGGGGGGAAAAACATTCAGTACTTC.

The rearrangement joins TRBV6-1 to TRBJ1-3; D is ambiguous. CDR3 size: 10 residues. CDR1 is MNHNS, CDR2 SASEGT, per germline. V was cut by 7 bases and J by 11 bases, with 9 bases left in between. The CDR3 reads CASKCIAIYF. The CDR3, as DNA: TGTGCCAGCAAATGTATCGCCATATATTTT.

V and J are TRBV5-6 and TRBJ1-5; D uncertain. This CDR3 spans 16 amino acids. V gave up 2 bases and J gave up 0 bases, with 12 bases separating them. The germline CDR1 and CDR2 sequences are SGHDT and YYEEEE. CDR3 DNA sequence: TGTGCCAGCAGCTTTTATATGGTCTATAGCAATCAGCCCCAGCATTTT. Protein product: CASSFYMVYSNQPQHF. The variable domain in full, with the rest retrieved from reference TRBV5-6 and TRBJ1-5, is DAGVTQSPTHLIKTRGQQVTLRCSPKSGHDTVSWYQQALGQGPQFIFQYYEEEERQRGNFPDRFSGHQFPNYSSELNVNALLLGDSALYLCASSFYMVYSNQPQHFGDGTRLSIL.

The chain links TRBV28 to TRBJ1-1; D may be TRBD1 (5 bases). CDR1 is MDHEN and CDR2 is SYDVKM in the germline V gene. CDR3 size: 13 residues. V lost 5 bases and J lost 5, with 12 bases in between. The CDR3: CASSGEGRTEAFF. DNA of the CDR3: TGTGCCAGCAGTGGGGAGGGGAGGACTGAAGCTTTCTTT.

The gene calls are TRBV11-2 and TRBJ1-1; 7 bases match TRBD1. In germline, CDR1 is SGHAT, CDR2 FQNNGV. V dropped 5 bases and J dropped 5; count of bases not matched to a gene: 5. There are 13 residues in the CDR3. This CDR3 reads CASSLRGRTEAFF. The CDR3 nucleotides read TGTGCCAGCAGCCTCAGGGGGAGGACTGAAGCTTTCTTT.

The J gene is TRBJ2-2, the V gene TRBV6-5, with D maybe TRBD1 (6 bases). The CDR3 length is 13 residues. The V end lost 6 bases, the J end lost 6 bases, and 11 bases lay between the germline ends. Germline CDR1 and CDR2: MNHEY and SVGAGI. In nucleotides, the CDR3 is TGTGCCAGCAGGGAACAGGGCCCCGGGGAGCTGTTTTTT. Its protein is CASREQGPGELFF.

The rearrangement uses TRBV18 and TRBJ1-6; 9 bases fit TRBD1. Germline CDR1 KGHSH, CDR2 LQKENI. This CDR3 spans 15 amino acids. The V and J ends lost 5 bases and 6 bases, in that order; junction bases with no gene match: 5. The CDR3, as DNA: TGTGCCAGCTCATCAACGGGACAGGGTAATTCACCCCTCCACTTT. Its protein product is CASSSTGQGNSPLHF.

The V gene is TRBV5-1, the J gene TRBJ2-3; TRBD2 agrees at 10 bases. CDR3 length: 16 residues. Germline V lookup: CDR1 SGHRS, CDR2 YFSETQ. V gave up 5 bases and J gave up 0 bases; unmatched junction bases: 6. CDR3 protein: CASRAGLAASTDTQYF. Written as DNA, the CDR3 is TGCGCCAGCAGAGCAGGACTAGCGGCTAGCACAGATACGCAGTATTTT.

The V and J genes are TRBV7-3 and TRBJ2-2, with D perhaps TRBD1 (6 bases). Trimming took off 1 base at V and 6 bases at J, with 18 bases between the two ends. Germline values: CDR1 SGHTA, CDR2 FQGTGA. CDR3 length: 17 amino acids. Written as DNA, the CDR3 is TGTGCCAGCAGCTTAAGGCCCGGGACATCTCCCCCCGGGGAGCTGTTTTTT. This sequence encodes CASSLRPGTSPPGELFF.

CDR3 loop: CAISPGQVSGEQYV. CDR3 coding DNA: TGTGCCATCAGTCCGGGACAGGTCTCTGGGGAGCAGTACGTC. This chain uses TRBV10-3 with TRBJ2-7; 8 positions agree with TRBD1. Germline values: CDR1 ENHRY, CDR2 SYGVKD. Trimming took 5 bases from V and 7 from J; bases not matched to a gene: 10. There are 14 residues in the CDR3.

Concerning this clone: This specimen includes other DNA sequences encoding the same CDR3. This chain connects TRBV11-2 to TRBJ2-3; the D is unclear. Germline V gives CDR1 SGHAT, CDR2 FQNNGV. CDR3 length: 13 residues. The V and J ends lost 1 base and 1 base respectively, with 3 bases between them. This CDR3 reads CASSLAGTDTQYF. For the CDR3, the DNA is TGTGCCAGCAGCTTAGCGGGCACAGATACGCAGTATTTT. The full variable domain, rest sourced from reference TRBV11-2 and TRBJ2-3, is EAGVAQSPRYKIIEKRQSVAFWCNPISGHATLYWYQQILGQGPKLLIQFQNNGVVDDSQLPKDRFSAERLKGVDSTLKIQPAKLEDSAVYLCASSLAGTDTQYFGPGTRLTVL.

The chain joins TRBV5-8 to TRBJ2-1; 13 bases agree with TRBD2. V dropped 4 bases and J dropped 7; count of bases not matched to a gene: 8. Germline CDR1 is SGHTS and CDR2 is YDEGEE. The CDR3 sequence is 16 residues long. The CDR3: CASSLPTSGGRNEQFF. DNA for the CDR3: TGTGCCAGCAGCCTCCCGACTAGCGGGGGGCGAAATGAGCAGTTCTTC.

CDR3 residues: CASSDRVNTEAFF. In DNA form, the CDR3 reads TGTGCCAGCAGCGACCGGGTGAACACTGAAGCTTTCTTT. The gene calls are TRBV7-6 and TRBJ1-1, with D uncertain. V lost 5 bases and J 0 bases, leaving 7 bases between the germline ends. The length of the CDR3 is 13 residues. From germline, CDR1 is SGHVS and CDR2 FNYEAQ.

The chain links TRBV25-1 to TRBJ2-3; a weak D match, TRBD2 (6 bases). Germline V gives CDR1 MGHDK, CDR2 SYGVNS. This CDR3 is built from 15 residues. V lost 6 bases and J 0 bases, leaving 13 bases between the germline ends. This CDR3 reads CASSRSGLSTDTQYF. The CDR3 nucleotides are TGTGCCAGCAGCCGTAGCGGCCTTAGCACAGATACGCAGTATTTT.

The chain combines TRBV9 with TRBJ1-1; tentative D call: TRBD1 (6 bases). The germline gives CDR1 SGDLS, CDR2 YYNGEE. Between the trimmed V and J ends, which lost 5 bases and 2 bases, there was a span of 10 bases. The CDR3 contains 13 residues. The CDR3 nucleotides are TGTGCCAGCAGACAGGGATTCAACACTGAAGCTTTCTTT. Residues: CASRQGFNTEAFF. Based on the CDR3 plus reference TRBV9 and TRBJ1-1, the full variable domain is DSGVTQTPKHLITATGQRVTLRCSPRSGDLSVYWYQQSLDQGLQFLIQYYNGEERAKGNILERFSAQQFPDLHSELNLSSLELGDSALYFCASRQGFNTEAFFGQGTRLTVV.

CDR3 in amino acids: CASVYGGEQYV. In DNA, the CDR3 is TGTGCCAGCGTCTATGGGGGCGAGCAGTACGTC. The J gene is TRBJ2-7, the V gene TRBV28; either TRBD1 or TRBD2 may fit D (5 bases each). CDR1 and CDR2 from the germline V gene are MDHEN and SYDVKM. The CDR3 spans 11 residues. The ends were cut back, 8 bases at V and 6 bases at J, with 11 bases in the middle.

The CDR3 sequence is CASSPRGLNTGELFF. The CDR3 bases are TGCGCCAGCAGCCCGCGGGGCCTTAACACCGGGGAGCTGTTTTTT. The chain has TRBV4-3 and TRBJ2-2; D possibly corresponds to TRBD2 (6 bases). V lost 4 bases and J lost 2, with 11 bases in between. The V gene's germline CDR1 is LGHNA and CDR2 YSLEER. This CDR3 comprises 15 residues.

The rearrangement links TRBV5-5 to TRBJ1-2, with D possibly matching TRBD1 (5 bases). V was clipped by 0 bases and J by 5 bases, with 11 bases between them. Germline V gene data show CDR1 as SGHKS and CDR2 as YYEKEE (reference sequence). The CDR3 has 14 residues. This CDR3 reads CASSLGQGGYGYTF. The CDR3 bases are TGTGCCAGCAGCTTGGGCCAGGGAGGATATGGCTACACCTTC.

V usage is TRBV15 and J usage is TRBJ2-5, with D perhaps TRBD2 (5 bases). Germline V gene lookup returns CDR1 LNHNV and CDR2 YYDKDF (reference sequence). V shed 0 bases and J shed 0 bases, with 11 bases lying between them. This CDR3 has 16 residues. In nucleotides, the CDR3 is TGTGCCACCAGCAGAGATTCAGCGGAATACCAAGAGACCCAGTACTTC. Its protein is CATSRDSAEYQETQYF.

The gene calls are TRBV7-9 and TRBJ1-2; D unresolved. V gave up 5 bases and J gave up 0 bases, with 10 bases separating them. Looked up from germline, CDR1 is SEHNR and CDR2 is FQNEAQ (reference sequence). The CDR3 contains 14 residues. CDR3 DNA sequence: TGTGCCAGCAGCGGTACAGTGGCTAACTATGGCTACACCTTC. It translates to CASSGTVANYGYTF.